The 8 T cell receptor beta chains below were found in one sample sequenced in a study of blood T cell repertoires in COVID-19. Clones were read by immunoSEQ multiplex PCR, and TCRdb kept only the in-frame ones, dropping some. The table records about 48,000 clones, over 75% of them present only once. Sequenced: peripheral blood. These receptors all stem from a man between 65 and 79 years old with acute or convalescent COVID-19.

This clone was seen once. The gene calls are TRBV7-2 and TRBJ1-5; D may be TRBD1 (5 bases). Germline lookup yields CDR1 SGHTA and CDR2 FQGNSA. The length of the CDR3 is 19 residues. Trimming shortened V by 1 base and J by 0 bases, and 19 bases separated the two germline ends. The CDR3 DNA sequence: TGTGCCAGCAGCTTAGATATGATGTCAGGGCCGTATAGCAATCAGCCCCAGCATTTT. It is translated as CASSLDMMSGPYSNQPQHF.

The chain uses TRBV27 and TRBJ1-2; TRBD1 matches 9 bases. With 6 bases clipped from V and 8 bases from J, the junction kept 10 bases outside the gene matches. The CDR3 loop spans 14 amino acids. Germline assignment: CDR1 MNHEY and CDR2 SMNVEV (reference sequence). The CDR3 here is CASRTVQGAQGYTF. CDR3 nucleotides: TGTGCCAGCAGGACAGTACAGGGGGCGCAAGGCTACACCTTC.

The V gene is TRBV6-2 or TRBV6-3, the J gene TRBJ2-7, with D hard to call. This CDR3 is built from 11 residues. The germline gives CDR1 MNHEY, CDR2 SVGEGT. Trimming took off 6 bases at V and 3 bases at J, with 6 bases between the two ends. CDR3 amino acids: CASSLFYEQYF. The CDR3 bases are TGTGCCAGCAGCCTCTTCTACGAGCAGTACTTC.

The rearrangement links TRBV2 to TRBJ1-4, with D perhaps matching TRBD1 (5 bases). Germline assignment: CDR1 SNHLY and CDR2 FYNNEI. The CDR3 extends over 14 amino acids. With 3 bases removed from V and 8 bases from J, the gap between germline ends came to 13 bases. The CDR3 sequence: CASSEGRGGEKLFF. CDR3 coding DNA: TGTGCCAGCAGTGAGGGAAGGGGTGGGGAAAAACTGTTTTTT.

The chain carries TRBV11-2 and TRBJ2-7; tentative D call: TRBD1 (6 bases). CDR3 length equals 16 residues. The germline CDR1 and CDR2 sequences are SGHAT and FQNNGV. The germline V and J ends were trimmed by 0 bases and 4 bases, with 16 bases remaining between them. The CDR3 DNA sequence: TGTGCCAGCAGCTTAGATCCGGACAGCACCTTTTACGAGCAGTACTTC. This sequence encodes CASSLDPDSTFYEQYF.

The chain uses TRBV2 and TRBJ2-5; possible D gene TRBD2, 5 bases. The CDR3 runs 12 residues. V gave up 6 bases and J gave up 1 base, with 6 bases separating them. Germline V gene sequence: CDR1 SNHLY, CDR2 FYNNEI. CDR3 loop: CASSGVQETQYF. The CDR3 DNA follows: TGTGCCAGCAGCGGGGTCCAAGAGACCCAGTACTTC.

This chain joins TRBV3-1 (or the pseudogene TRBV3-2) and TRBJ1-6; D is possibly TRBD1 (5 bases). Germline V gene sequence: CDR1 LGHDT, CDR2 YNNKEL (reference sequence). The CDR3 has 15 residues. V gave up 0 bases and J gave up 13 bases, with 16 bases separating them. CDR3 in amino acids: CASSQDATHRTPLHF. CDR3 in DNA: TGTGCCAGCAGCCAAGACGCGACACACAGGACGCCCCTCCACTTT.

The gene calls are TRBV6-4 and TRBJ2-3, with D possibly being TRBD1 (6 bases). The CDR3 sequence is 13 residues long. Per the germline V gene, CDR1 is MRHNA and CDR2 is SNTAGT. V was pared by 5 bases and J by 3 bases, with 9 bases between. CDR3 loop: CASSTQGTDTQYF. CDR3 sequence (DNA): TGTGCCAGCAGTACCCAGGGGACAGATACGCAGTATTTT.